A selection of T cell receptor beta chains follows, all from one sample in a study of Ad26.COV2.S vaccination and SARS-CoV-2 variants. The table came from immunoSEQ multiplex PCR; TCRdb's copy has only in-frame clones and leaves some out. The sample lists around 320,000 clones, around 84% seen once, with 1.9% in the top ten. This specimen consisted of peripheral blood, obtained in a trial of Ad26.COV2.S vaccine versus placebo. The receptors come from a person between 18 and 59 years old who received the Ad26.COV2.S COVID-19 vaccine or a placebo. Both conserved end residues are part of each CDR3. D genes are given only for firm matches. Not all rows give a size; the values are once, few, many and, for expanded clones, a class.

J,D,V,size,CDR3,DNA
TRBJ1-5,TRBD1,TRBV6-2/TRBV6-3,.,CASSLDREGRPQHF,TGTGCCAGCAGCCTCGACAGGGAAGGTCGGCCCCAGCATTTT
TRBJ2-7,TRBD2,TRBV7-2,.,CASSLAGGLANEQYF,TGTGCCAGCAGCTTAGCTGGAGGACTAGCTAACGAGCAGTACTTC
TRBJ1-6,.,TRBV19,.,CASSISRQASPLHF,TGTGCCAGTAGTATTAGTCGACAGGCTTCACCCCTCCACTTT
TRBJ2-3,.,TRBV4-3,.,CASSQEGARVTDTQYF,TGCGCCAGCAGCCAAGAGGGGGCCAGGGTCACAGATACGCAGTATTTT
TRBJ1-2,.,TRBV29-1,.,CSSVSGIGYGYTF,TGCAGCTCTGTATCCGGAATTGGCTATGGCTACACCTTC
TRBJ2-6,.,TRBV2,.,CASSTAGANVLTF,TGTGCCAGCAGTACCGCTGGGGCCAACGTCCTGACTTTC
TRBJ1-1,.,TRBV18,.,CASSGDRGRNTEAFF,TGTGCCAGCTCAGGGGATAGGGGGAGGAACACTGAAGCTTTCTTT
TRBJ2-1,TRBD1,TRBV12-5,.,CASGLVLVTGVLDEQFF,TGTGCTAGTGGTTTGGTACTGGTGACAGGGGTGTTGGATGAGCAGTTCTTC
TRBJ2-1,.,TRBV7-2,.,CASSHRGDGHNEQFF,TGTGCCAGCAGCCATAGGGGGGACGGTCACAATGAGCAGTTCTTC
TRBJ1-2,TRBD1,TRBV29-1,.,CSVETGSRGYTF,TGCAGCGTTGAGACAGGGTCGAGGGGCTACACCTTC
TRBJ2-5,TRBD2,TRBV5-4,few,CASGRGGGSETQYF,TGTGCCAGCGGTCGGGGGGGAGGATCAGAGACCCAGTACTTC
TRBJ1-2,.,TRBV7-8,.,CASSLAAGGGSNGYTF,TGTGCCAGCAGCTTAGCCGCGGGGGGAGGTTCGAATGGCTACACCTTC
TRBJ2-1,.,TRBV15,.,CATSRGGGTNEQFF,TGTGCCACCAGCAGAGGCGGGGGCACGAATGAGCAGTTCTTC
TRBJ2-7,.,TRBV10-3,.,CAISEPLSYEQYF,TGTGCCATCAGTGAACCCCTCTCCTACGAGCAGTACTTC
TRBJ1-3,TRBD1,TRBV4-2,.,CASSQEGTEGNTIYF,TGTGCCAGCAGCCAAGAGGGGACAGAAGGAAACACCATATATTTT
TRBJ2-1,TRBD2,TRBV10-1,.,CASGTSGGEQFF,TGCGCCAGCGGGACTAGCGGGGGGGAGCAGTTCTTC
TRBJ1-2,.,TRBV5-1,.,CASSLSAHYGYTF,TGCGCCAGCAGCTTGTCTGCTCACTATGGCTACACCTTC